Sequencing of this TCR beta chain was carried out in a study of human T cells and chemical hapten exposure. The time point: patch test 2, 6 weeks after DPC sensitization. Treatment here: therapeutic diphenylcyclopropenone sensitization with weekly scalp DPC. Details on this clonotype: The antigen is not known.

V was cut by 0 bases and J by 5 bases, with 11 bases left in between. Germline V gene data show CDR1 as SGHDN and CDR2 as FVKESK. This CDR3 has 14 amino acids. Study results and caveats: The count of PT1 expanded TCRs correlated positively with patch test score. The number of TCRs above 1 in 1000 frequency did not change after DPC sensitization.

During construction of the library, unique molecular identifiers were attached to individual cDNA molecules for quantitative, reproducible TCR counting. One entry per CDR3 protein results from TCRdb running MiXCR on the RACE reads. The data contain under 100,000 distinct CDR3 sequences, roughly an eighth of them singletons. The chain couples TRBV14 to TRBJ2-7; D remains ambiguous. Material: whole blood, obtained in connection with sensitization to the hapten diphenylcyclopropenone (DPC). The source is a woman in her thirties or forties with alopecia areata. Some clones in this sample may be carry-over from other donors' samples. The CDR3 is CASSQEITVHEQYF. CDR3 DNA: TGTGCCAGCAGCCAAGAGATCACAGTCCACGAGCAGTACTTC.